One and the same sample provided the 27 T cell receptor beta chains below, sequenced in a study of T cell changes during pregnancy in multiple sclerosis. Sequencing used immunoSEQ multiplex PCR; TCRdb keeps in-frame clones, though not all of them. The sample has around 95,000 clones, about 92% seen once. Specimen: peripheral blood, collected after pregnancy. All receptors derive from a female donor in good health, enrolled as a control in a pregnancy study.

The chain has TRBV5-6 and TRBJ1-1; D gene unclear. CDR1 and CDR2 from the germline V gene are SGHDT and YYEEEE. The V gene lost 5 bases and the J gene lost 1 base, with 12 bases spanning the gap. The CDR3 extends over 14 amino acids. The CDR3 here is CASRKANRNTEAFF. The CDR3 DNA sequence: TGTGCCAGCAGAAAAGCCAACCGGAACACTGAAGCTTTCTTT.

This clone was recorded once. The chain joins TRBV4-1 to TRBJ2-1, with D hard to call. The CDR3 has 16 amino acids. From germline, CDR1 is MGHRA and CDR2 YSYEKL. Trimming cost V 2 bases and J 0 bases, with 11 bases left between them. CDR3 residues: CASSQTPSSSYNEQFF. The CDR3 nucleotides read TGCGCCAGCAGCCAAACACCTTCTAGCTCCTACAATGAGCAGTTCTTC.

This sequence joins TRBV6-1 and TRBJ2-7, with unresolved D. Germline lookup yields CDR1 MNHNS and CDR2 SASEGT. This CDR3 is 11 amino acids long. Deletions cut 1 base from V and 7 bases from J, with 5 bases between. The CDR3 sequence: CASSEVVEQYF. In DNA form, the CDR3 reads TGTGCCAGCAGTGAAGTAGTGGAGCAGTACTTC.

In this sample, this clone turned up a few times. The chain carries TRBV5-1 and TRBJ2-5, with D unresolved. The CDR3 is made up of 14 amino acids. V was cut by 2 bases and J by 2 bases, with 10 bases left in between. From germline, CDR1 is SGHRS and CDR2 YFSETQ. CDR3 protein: CASSFTVTQETQYF. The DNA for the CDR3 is TGCGCCAGCAGCTTTACAGTCACACAAGAGACCCAGTACTTC. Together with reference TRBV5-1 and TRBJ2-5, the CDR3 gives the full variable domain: KAGVTQTPRYLIKTRGQQVTLSCSPISGHRSVSWYQQTPGQGLQFLFEYFSETQRNKGNFPGRFSGRQFSNSRSEMNVSTLELGDSALYLCASSFTVTQETQYFGPGTRLLVL.

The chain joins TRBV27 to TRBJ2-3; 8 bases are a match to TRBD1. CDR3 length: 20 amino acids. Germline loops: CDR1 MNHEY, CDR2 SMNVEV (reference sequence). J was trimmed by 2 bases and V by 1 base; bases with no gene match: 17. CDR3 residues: CASSLLGPGWGQAYTDTQYF. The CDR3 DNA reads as TGTGCCAGCAGTTTATTGGGCCCCGGTTGGGGACAGGCCTACACAGATACGCAGTATTTT.

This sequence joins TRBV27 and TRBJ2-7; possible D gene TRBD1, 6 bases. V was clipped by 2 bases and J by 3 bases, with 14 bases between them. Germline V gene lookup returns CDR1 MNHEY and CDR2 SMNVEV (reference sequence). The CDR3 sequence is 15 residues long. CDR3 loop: CASSLKRGTNYEQYF. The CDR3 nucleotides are TGTGCCAGCAGTTTAAAGAGGGGGACGAACTACGAGCAGTACTTC.

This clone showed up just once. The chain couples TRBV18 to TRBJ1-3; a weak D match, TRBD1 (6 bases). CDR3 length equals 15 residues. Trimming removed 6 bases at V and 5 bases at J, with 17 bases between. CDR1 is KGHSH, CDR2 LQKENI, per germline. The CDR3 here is CASSRSRGERNTIYF. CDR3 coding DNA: TGTGCCAGCTCCCGGAGCAGGGGCGAAAGAAACACCATATATTTT.

CDR3: CAWSVVSWGYTF. The CDR3 DNA follows: TGTGCCTGGAGTGTAGTTAGTTGGGGCTACACCTTC. The chain links TRBV30 to TRBJ1-2, with D hard to call. V was cut by 0 bases and J by 8 bases, with 10 bases left in between. The CDR3 runs 12 residues. Germline V lookup: CDR1 GTSNPN, CDR2 SVGIG (reference sequence).

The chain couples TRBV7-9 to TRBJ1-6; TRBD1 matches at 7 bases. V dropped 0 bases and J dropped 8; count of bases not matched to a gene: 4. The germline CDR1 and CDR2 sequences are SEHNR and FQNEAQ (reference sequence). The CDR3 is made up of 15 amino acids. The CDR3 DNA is TGTGCCAGCAGCTTAGCCGCCGGGACAGATTCACCCCTCCACTTT. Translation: CASSLAAGTDSPLHF. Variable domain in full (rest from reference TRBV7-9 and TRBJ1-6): DTGVSQNPRHKITKRGQNVTFRCDPISEHNRLYWYRQTLGQGPEFLTYFQNEAQLEKSRLLSDRFSAERPKGSFSTLEIQRTEQGDSAMYLCASSLAAGTDSPLHFGNGTRLTVT.

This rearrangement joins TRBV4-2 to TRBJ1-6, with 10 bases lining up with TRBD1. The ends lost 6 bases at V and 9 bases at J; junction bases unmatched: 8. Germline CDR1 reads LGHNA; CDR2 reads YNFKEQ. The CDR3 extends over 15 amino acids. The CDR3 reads CASSLGQGDSSPLHF. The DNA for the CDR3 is TGTGCCAGCAGTCTAGGACAGGGGGATAGTTCACCCCTCCACTTT.

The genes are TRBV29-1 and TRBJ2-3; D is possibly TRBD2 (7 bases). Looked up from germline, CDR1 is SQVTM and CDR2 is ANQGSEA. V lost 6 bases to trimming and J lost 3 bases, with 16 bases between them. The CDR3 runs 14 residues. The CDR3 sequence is CSVGAGHRTDTQYF. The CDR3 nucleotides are TGCAGCGTGGGAGCGGGACACAGGACAGATACGCAGTATTTT.

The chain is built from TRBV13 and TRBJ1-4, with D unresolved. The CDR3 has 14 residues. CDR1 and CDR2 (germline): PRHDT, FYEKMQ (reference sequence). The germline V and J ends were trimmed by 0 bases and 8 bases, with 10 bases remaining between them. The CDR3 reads CASSLGPGYEKLFF. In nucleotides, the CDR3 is TGTGCCAGCAGCTTAGGTCCGGGTTACGAAAAACTGTTTTTT. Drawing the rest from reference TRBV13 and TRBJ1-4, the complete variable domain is AAGVIQSPRHLIKEKRETATLKCYPIPRHDTVYWYQQGPGQDPQFLISFYEKMQSDKGSIPDRFSAQQFSDYHSELNMSSLELGDSALYFCASSLGPGYEKLFFGSGTQLSVL.

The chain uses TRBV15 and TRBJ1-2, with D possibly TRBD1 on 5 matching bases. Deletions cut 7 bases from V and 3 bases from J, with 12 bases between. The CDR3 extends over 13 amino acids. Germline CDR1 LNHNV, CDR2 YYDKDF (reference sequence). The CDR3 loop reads CATTPGGDYGYTF. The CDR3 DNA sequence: TGTGCCACCACCCCTGGGGGGGACTATGGCTACACCTTC.

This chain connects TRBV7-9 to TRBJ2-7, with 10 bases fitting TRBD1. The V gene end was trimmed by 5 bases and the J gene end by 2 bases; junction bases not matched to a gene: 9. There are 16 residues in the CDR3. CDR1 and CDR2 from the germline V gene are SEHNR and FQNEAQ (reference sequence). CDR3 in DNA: TGTGCCAGCAGCGCCCGACAGGGGGCCACAGCCTACGAGCAGTACTTC. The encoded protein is CASSARQGATAYEQYF.

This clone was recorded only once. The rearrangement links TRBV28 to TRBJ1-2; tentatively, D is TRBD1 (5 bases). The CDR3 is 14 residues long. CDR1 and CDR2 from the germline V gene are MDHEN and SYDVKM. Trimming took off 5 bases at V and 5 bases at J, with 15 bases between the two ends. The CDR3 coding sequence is TGTGCCAGCAGTAATGGCCAGGGCCCGTATGGCTACACCTTC. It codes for CASSNGQGPYGYTF.

The CDR3: CASSWRGRGGNNEQFF. The CDR3 coding sequence is TGTGCCAGCAGCTGGCGGGGGCGGGGGGGCAACAATGAGCAGTTCTTC. V gene TRBV11-2 combines with J gene TRBJ2-1, with 9 bases that match TRBD2. Trimming at V came to 4 bases and at J to 5 bases, leaving 9 bases not matched to a gene. Per the germline V gene, CDR1 is SGHAT and CDR2 is FQNNGV. This CDR3 has 16 amino acids. The full variable domain, with the rest looked up from reference TRBV11-2 and TRBJ2-1, is EAGVAQSPRYKIIEKRQSVAFWCNPISGHATLYWYQQILGQGPKLLIQFQNNGVVDDSQLPKDRFSAERLKGVDSTLKIQPAKLEDSAVYLCASSWRGRGGNNEQFFGPGTRLTVL.

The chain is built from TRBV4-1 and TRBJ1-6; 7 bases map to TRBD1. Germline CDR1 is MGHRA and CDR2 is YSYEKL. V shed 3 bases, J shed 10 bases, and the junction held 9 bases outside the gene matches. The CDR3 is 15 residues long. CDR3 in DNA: TGCGCCAGCAGCCAGACAGGGAAGAGGGACTCACCCCTCCACTTT. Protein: CASSQTGKRDSPLHF.

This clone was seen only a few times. This CDR3 reads CASSGKGGYDTEAFF. The CDR3 DNA is TGTGCCAGCAGTGGGAAGGGCGGGTACGACACTGAAGCTTTCTTT. The rearrangement links TRBV2 to TRBJ1-1, with unresolved D. The CDR3 consists of 15 residues. The V end lost 4 bases, the J end lost 3 bases, and 15 bases lay between the germline ends. Germline V gene lookup returns CDR1 SNHLY and CDR2 FYNNEI.

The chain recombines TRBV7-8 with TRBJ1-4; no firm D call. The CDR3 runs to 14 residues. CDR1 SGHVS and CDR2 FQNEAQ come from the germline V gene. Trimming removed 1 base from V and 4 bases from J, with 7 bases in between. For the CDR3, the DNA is TGTGCCAGCAGCTTAGGAGGGATTAATGAAAAACTGTTTTTT. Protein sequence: CASSLGGINEKLFF.

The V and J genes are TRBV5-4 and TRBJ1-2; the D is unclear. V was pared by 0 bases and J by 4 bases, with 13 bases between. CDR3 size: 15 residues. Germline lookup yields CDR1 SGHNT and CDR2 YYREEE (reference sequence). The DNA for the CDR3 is TGTGCCAGCAGCTTGGCCCATCAAGGGAGCTATGGCTACACCTTC. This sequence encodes CASSLAHQGSYGYTF.

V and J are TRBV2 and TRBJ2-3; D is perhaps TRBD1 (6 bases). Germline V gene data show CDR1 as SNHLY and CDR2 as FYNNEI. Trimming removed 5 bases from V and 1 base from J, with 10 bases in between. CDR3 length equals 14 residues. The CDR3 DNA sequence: TGTGCCAGCAGTAACAGGGTCGGCACAGATACGCAGTATTTT. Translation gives CASSNRVGTDTQYF.

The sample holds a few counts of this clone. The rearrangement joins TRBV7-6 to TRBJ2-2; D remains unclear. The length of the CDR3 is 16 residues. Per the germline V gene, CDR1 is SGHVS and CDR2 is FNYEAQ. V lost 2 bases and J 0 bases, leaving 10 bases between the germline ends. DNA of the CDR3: TGTGCCAGCAGCTTACCAGTCAGATCGAACACCGGGGAGCTGTTTTTT. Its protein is CASSLPVRSNTGELFF.

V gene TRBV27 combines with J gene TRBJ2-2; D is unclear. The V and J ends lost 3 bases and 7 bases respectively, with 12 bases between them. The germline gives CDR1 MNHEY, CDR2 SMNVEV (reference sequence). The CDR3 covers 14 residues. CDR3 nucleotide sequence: TGTGCCAGCAGTTTGTGGCAGCCAGGCGGGGAGCTGTTTTTT. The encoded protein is CASSLWQPGGELFF.

DNA of the CDR3: TGTGCCAGCAGCTTAGCCGGGACTACCTACACCGGGGAGCTGTTTTTT. This translates into CASSLAGTTYTGELFF. This chain joins TRBV7-9 and TRBJ2-2, with 7 bases lining up with TRBD2. This CDR3 spans 16 amino acids. Germline V gives CDR1 SEHNR, CDR2 FQNEAQ (reference sequence). The junction had 4 bases not matched to a gene; V was cut back by 0 bases and J by 3 bases.

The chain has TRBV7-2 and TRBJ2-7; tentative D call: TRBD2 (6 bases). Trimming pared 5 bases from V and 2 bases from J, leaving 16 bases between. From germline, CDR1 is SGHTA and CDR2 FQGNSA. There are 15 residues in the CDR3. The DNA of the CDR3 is TGTGCCAGCAGCACACCCGGGACTCCAACCTACGAGCAGTACTTC. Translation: CASSTPGTPTYEQYF.

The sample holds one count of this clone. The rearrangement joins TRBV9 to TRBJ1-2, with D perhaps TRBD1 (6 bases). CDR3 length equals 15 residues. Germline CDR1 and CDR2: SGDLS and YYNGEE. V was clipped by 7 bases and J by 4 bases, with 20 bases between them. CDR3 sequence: CASSEGGGRFYGYTF. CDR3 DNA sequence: TGTGCCAGCTCCGAAGGGGGGGGACGGTTCTATGGCTACACCTTC.

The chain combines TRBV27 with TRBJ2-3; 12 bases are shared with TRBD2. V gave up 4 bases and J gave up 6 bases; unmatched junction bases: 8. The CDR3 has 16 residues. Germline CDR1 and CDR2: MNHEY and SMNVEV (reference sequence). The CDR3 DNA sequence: TGTGCCAGCAGTTCTTGGACTAGCGGGGTGGTGGATACGCAGTATTTT. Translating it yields CASSSWTSGVVDTQYF.